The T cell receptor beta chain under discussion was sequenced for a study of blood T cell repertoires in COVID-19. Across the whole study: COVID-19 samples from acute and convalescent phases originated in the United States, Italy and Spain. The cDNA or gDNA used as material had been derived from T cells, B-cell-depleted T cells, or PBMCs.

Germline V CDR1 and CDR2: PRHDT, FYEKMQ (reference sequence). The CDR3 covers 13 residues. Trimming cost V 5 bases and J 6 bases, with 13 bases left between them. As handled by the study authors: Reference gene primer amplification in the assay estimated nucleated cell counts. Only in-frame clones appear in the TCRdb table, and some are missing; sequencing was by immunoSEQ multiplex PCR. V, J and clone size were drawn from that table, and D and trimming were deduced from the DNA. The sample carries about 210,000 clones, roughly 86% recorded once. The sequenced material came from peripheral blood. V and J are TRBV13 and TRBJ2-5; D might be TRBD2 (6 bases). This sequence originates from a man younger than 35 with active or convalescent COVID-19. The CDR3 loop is CASSPPAGKTQYF. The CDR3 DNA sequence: TGTGCCAGCAGCCCACCCGCGGGAAAGACCCAGTACTTC.